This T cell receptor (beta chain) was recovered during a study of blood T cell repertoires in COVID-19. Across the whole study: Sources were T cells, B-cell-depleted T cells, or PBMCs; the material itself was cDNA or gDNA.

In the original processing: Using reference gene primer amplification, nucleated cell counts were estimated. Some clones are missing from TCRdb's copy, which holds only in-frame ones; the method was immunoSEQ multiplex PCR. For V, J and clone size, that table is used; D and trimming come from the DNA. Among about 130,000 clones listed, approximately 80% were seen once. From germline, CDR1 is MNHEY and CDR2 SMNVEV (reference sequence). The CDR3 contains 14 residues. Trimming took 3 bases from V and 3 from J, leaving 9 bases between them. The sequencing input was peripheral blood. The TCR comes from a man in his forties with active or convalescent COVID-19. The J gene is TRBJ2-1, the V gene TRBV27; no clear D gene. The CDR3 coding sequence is TGTGCCAGCAGTTTGGGCAGCCACTACAATGAGCAGTTCTTC. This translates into CASSLGSHYNEQFF.